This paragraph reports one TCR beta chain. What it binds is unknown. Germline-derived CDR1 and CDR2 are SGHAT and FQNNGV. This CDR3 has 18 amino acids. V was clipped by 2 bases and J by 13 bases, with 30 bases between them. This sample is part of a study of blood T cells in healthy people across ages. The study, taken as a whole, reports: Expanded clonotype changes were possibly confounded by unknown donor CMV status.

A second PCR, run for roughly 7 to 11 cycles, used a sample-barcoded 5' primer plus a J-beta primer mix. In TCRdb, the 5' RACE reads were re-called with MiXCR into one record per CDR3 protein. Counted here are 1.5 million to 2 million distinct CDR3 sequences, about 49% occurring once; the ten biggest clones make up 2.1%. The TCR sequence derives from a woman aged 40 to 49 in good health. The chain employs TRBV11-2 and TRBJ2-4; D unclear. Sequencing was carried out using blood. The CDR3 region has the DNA TGTGCCAGCAGCTTACGGTATTCGTTATCCGCGGTCAGAGATGAGCAGTACTTC. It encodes CASSLRYSLSAVRDEQYF.